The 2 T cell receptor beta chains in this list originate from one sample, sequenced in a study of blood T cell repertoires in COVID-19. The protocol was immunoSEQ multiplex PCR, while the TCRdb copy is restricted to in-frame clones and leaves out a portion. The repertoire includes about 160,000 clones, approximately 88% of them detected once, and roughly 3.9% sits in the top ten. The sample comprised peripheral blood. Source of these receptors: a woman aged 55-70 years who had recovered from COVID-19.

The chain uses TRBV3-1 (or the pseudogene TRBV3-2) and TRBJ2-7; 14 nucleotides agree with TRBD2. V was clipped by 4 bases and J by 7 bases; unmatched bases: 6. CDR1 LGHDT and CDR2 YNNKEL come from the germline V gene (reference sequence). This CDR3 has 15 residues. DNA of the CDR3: TGTGCCAGCAGCCTCGGGACTAGCGGGGGAGAAGAGCAGTACTTC. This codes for CASSLGTSGGEEQYF.

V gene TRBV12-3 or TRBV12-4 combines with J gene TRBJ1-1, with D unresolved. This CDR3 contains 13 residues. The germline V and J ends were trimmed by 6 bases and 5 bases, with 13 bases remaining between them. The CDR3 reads CASSLGAWTEAFF. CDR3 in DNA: TGTGCCAGCAGCCTGGGAGCGTGGACTGAAGCTTTCTTT.